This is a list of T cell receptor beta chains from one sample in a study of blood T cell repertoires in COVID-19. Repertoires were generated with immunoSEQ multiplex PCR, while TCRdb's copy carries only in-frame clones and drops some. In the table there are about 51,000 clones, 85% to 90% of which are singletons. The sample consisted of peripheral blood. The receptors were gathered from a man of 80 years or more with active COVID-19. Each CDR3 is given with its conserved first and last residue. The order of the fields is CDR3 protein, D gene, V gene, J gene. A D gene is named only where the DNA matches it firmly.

CDR3 protein: CAWSVRQGGQPQHF
D gene: NA
V gene: TRBV30
J gene: TRBJ1-5

CDR3 protein: CASSRRHTGGTGRGKTNEKLFF
D gene: TRBD1
V gene: TRBV19
J gene: TRBJ1-4

CDR3 protein: CASSAGPETQYF
D gene: NA
V gene: TRBV2
J gene: TRBJ2-5

CDR3 protein: CAISDPGLASYEQYF
D gene: TRBD2
V gene: TRBV10-3
J gene: TRBJ2-7

CDR3 protein: CASTLQGPGNTIYF
D gene: TRBD1
V gene: TRBV28
J gene: TRBJ1-3

CDR3 protein: CASSFVNTEAFF
D gene: NA
V gene: TRBV11-2
J gene: TRBJ1-1

CDR3 protein: CATSEQGWSETQYF
D gene: NA
V gene: TRBV24-1
J gene: TRBJ2-5

CDR3 protein: CASSSHGQGTYGYTF
D gene: TRBD1
V gene: TRBV5-1
J gene: TRBJ1-2

CDR3 protein: CASSPAGPLPQHF
D gene: NA
V gene: TRBV19
J gene: TRBJ1-5

CDR3 protein: CASSDRGMIYEQYF
D gene: NA
V gene: TRBV10-2
J gene: TRBJ2-7

CDR3 protein: CASSQAAGEQFF
D gene: NA
V gene: TRBV3-1/TRBV3-2
J gene: TRBJ2-1

CDR3 protein: CASSERLVETQYF
D gene: NA
V gene: TRBV6-1
J gene: TRBJ2-5

CDR3 protein: CASSLTDTQYF
D gene: NA
V gene: TRBV2
J gene: TRBJ2-3

CDR3 protein: CASSEGTGSPGNTIYF
D gene: TRBD1
V gene: TRBV25-1
J gene: TRBJ1-3

CDR3 protein: CASSENRDYGYTF
D gene: NA
V gene: TRBV6-1
J gene: TRBJ1-2

CDR3 protein: CASTPGQVFQPQHF
D gene: TRBD1
V gene: TRBV28
J gene: TRBJ1-5

CDR3 protein: CASSPSGSPHSYEQYF
D gene: TRBD2
V gene: TRBV28
J gene: TRBJ2-7

CDR3 protein: CASSLGRTSGSPEQYF
D gene: TRBD2
V gene: TRBV13
J gene: TRBJ2-7

CDR3 protein: CASSILAGEQYF
D gene: TRBD2
V gene: TRBV19
J gene: TRBJ2-7

CDR3 protein: CTSRPGLTYEQYF
D gene: NA
V gene: TRBV1
J gene: TRBJ2-7

CDR3 protein: CASSDLAGTTDTQYF
D gene: NA
V gene: TRBV2
J gene: TRBJ2-3

CDR3 protein: CASGDYQETQYF
D gene: NA
V gene: TRBV2
J gene: TRBJ2-5

CDR3 protein: CASSFSGTANYGYTF
D gene: TRBD1
V gene: TRBV28
J gene: TRBJ1-2

CDR3 protein: CASSLRGRASGSSGEQFF
D gene: TRBD2
V gene: TRBV7-9
J gene: TRBJ2-1

CDR3 protein: CASSSGLAGGPSGHEQFF
D gene: TRBD2
V gene: TRBV7-6
J gene: TRBJ2-1

CDR3 protein: CASSHTDTLF
D gene: NA
V gene: TRBV28
J gene: TRBJ1-2

CDR3 protein: CASSPSETSGRFIAAYEQYF
D gene: TRBD2
V gene: TRBV9
J gene: TRBJ2-7

CDR3 protein: CASSGGGTDLYEQYF
D gene: NA
V gene: TRBV28
J gene: TRBJ2-7

CDR3 protein: CASSSTGDEQYF
D gene: TRBD1
V gene: TRBV19
J gene: TRBJ2-7

CDR3 protein: CAWSRSRGQTEAFF
D gene: TRBD1
V gene: TRBV30
J gene: TRBJ1-1

CDR3 protein: CASSSDGAAGYTF
D gene: NA
V gene: TRBV7-2
J gene: TRBJ1-2

CDR3 protein: CASSFSGSSYNEQFF
D gene: TRBD2
V gene: TRBV5-1
J gene: TRBJ2-1

CDR3 protein: CASSEGPTNEKLFF
D gene: NA
V gene: TRBV2
J gene: TRBJ1-4

CDR3 protein: CASSQHPDLREGLSNEQFF
D gene: TRBD2
V gene: TRBV23-1
J gene: TRBJ2-1

CDR3 protein: CASSQAALAGRVGELFF
D gene: TRBD2
V gene: TRBV3-1/TRBV3-2
J gene: TRBJ2-2

CDR3 protein: CASSQGGSIVAKNIQYF
D gene: TRBD2
V gene: TRBV7-2
J gene: TRBJ2-4

CDR3 protein: CASSFRREGRNEQFF
D gene: TRBD2
V gene: TRBV7-3
J gene: TRBJ2-1

CDR3 protein: CASRPTSGSSYEQYF
D gene: TRBD2
V gene: TRBV28
J gene: TRBJ2-7

CDR3 protein: CASTPHVATNEKLFF
D gene: NA
V gene: TRBV19
J gene: TRBJ1-4

CDR3 protein: CASSLLGSSGNTIYF
D gene: NA
V gene: TRBV28
J gene: TRBJ1-3

CDR3 protein: CASSHSVAGLLYEQYF
D gene: TRBD2
V gene: TRBV23-1
J gene: TRBJ2-7

CDR3 protein: CASGLQGTSYEQYF
D gene: TRBD1
V gene: TRBV12-5
J gene: TRBJ2-7

CDR3 protein: CASGPGSWGGELFF
D gene: NA
V gene: TRBV11-2
J gene: TRBJ2-2

CDR3 protein: CASSSSGEQFF
D gene: TRBD2
V gene: TRBV6-5
J gene: TRBJ2-1

CDR3 protein: CASSSRRSSGPYEQYF
D gene: TRBD2
V gene: TRBV6-2/TRBV6-3
J gene: TRBJ2-7

CDR3 protein: CASSSSGRTDTQYF
D gene: NA
V gene: TRBV28
J gene: TRBJ2-3

CDR3 protein: CASSLSRTIQETQYF
D gene: NA
V gene: TRBV5-4
J gene: TRBJ2-5

CDR3 protein: CASSFGSGKRNEQFF
D gene: TRBD2
V gene: TRBV5-1
J gene: TRBJ2-1

CDR3 protein: CASSVGDSTFYNEQFF
D gene: NA
V gene: TRBV9
J gene: TRBJ2-1

CDR3 protein: CASSYSEGSWTSRRQYF
D gene: TRBD2
V gene: TRBV6-2/TRBV6-3
J gene: TRBJ2-7

CDR3 protein: CASSPTQGRNSEAFF
D gene: TRBD1
V gene: TRBV5-1
J gene: TRBJ1-1

CDR3 protein: CASSKLGQGETQYF
D gene: NA
V gene: TRBV21-1
J gene: TRBJ2-5

CDR3 protein: CASSQVYGGNEQFF
D gene: NA
V gene: TRBV3-1/TRBV3-2
J gene: TRBJ2-1